The T cell receptor beta chain described here comes from a study of shared clonotypes between healthy human individuals. Assay used: immunoSEQ multiplex PCR; TCRdb lists only in-frame clones, some missing. The table shows 800,000 or so clones, with approximately 96% occurring only once. This CDR3 has 16 residues. CDR1 SGHVS and CDR2 FQNEAQ come from the germline V gene. V shed 5 bases and J shed 5 bases, with 19 bases lying between them. Terminally differentiated effector memory CD45RA+ cells were left out of the naive CD8 fraction, which was CD45RO-negative and positively selected for CCR7. Findings and limits, study-wide: Only blood was sampled, and tissue TCR repertoires likely differ from blood ones. Donor scarcity curtailed the genetic and exposure-history diversity represented herein.

Concerning this clone: Antigen unknown.

The chain has TRBV7-8 and TRBJ2-1, with D perhaps matching TRBD2 (5 bases). The sample taken for sequencing was naive CD8+ T cells sorted from blood. The sequence was collected from a young man in good health. Here the CDR3 reads CASSRNGLSYDNEQFF. For the CDR3, the DNA is TGTGCCAGCAGCCGGAACGGACTCAGTTACGACAATGAGCAGTTCTTC.